The 10 T cell receptor beta chains given below trace back to one sample, sequenced in a study of cytomegalovirus exposure and HLA in healthy donors. The study ran its PCR with 60 Vbeta and 13 Jbeta primers. TCRdb's copy holds only in-frame clones and misses some; the assay was immunoSEQ multiplex PCR. The sample consists of some 200,000 clones, roughly three quarters of them appearing once. The sequenced sample consisted of PBMCs. The receptors here all came from a male donor in good health and CMV-seropositive.

V and J are TRBV6-5 and TRBJ1-2, with 9 bases that match TRBD1. V was clipped by 6 bases and J by 5 bases; unmatched bases: 4. Germline loops: CDR1 MNHEY, CDR2 SVGAGI. The CDR3 contains 13 residues. The CDR3 DNA reads TGTGCCAGCAGCGCCGACAGGGGGTATGGCTACACCTTC. Translated, it gives CASSADRGYGYTF.

The chain joins TRBV7-9 to TRBJ2-2; 7 bases fit TRBD1. This CDR3 is built from 14 residues. Germline trimming cut 9 bases from V and 0 bases from J; bases unmatched to any gene: 4. Germline CDR1 SEHNR, CDR2 FQNEAQ (reference sequence). The CDR3 spells CARIDRANTGELFF. CDR3 nucleotide sequence: TGTGCCAGAATAGACAGGGCGAACACCGGGGAGCTGTTTTTT.

This clone was recorded once. This rearrangement joins TRBV27 to TRBJ1-6; D may be TRBD1 (5 bases). V lost 6 bases to trimming and J lost 3 bases, with 21 bases between them. This CDR3 has 18 residues. The V gene's germline CDR1 is MNHEY and CDR2 SMNVEV (reference sequence). The CDR3 loop is CASSNFEAGGVYNSPLHF. The CDR3 DNA reads TGTGCCAGCAGCAACTTCGAGGCCGGGGGGGTCTATAATTCACCCCTCCACTTT.

This sequence joins TRBV18 and TRBJ2-2; tentative D call: TRBD2 (5 bases). Trimming took off 6 bases at V and 3 bases at J, with 17 bases between the two ends. This CDR3 has 16 amino acids. The germline V gene has CDR1 KGHSH and CDR2 LQKENI. Written as DNA, the CDR3 is TGTGCCAGCTCCCCTCCGGAAGGGCGGGACACCGGGGAGCTGTTTTTT. Amino acid sequence: CASSPPEGRDTGELFF.

This chain uses TRBV5-1 with TRBJ2-2; TRBD2 matches at 9 bases. The CDR3 is 16 residues long. V lost 0 bases and J lost 7; bases outside the gene matches: 7. In germline, CDR1 is SGHRS, CDR2 YFSETQ. CDR3 DNA: TGCGCCAGCAGCTTGGGAAGCGGGAGGCAAAACGGGGAGCTGTTTTTT. Its protein is CASSLGSGRQNGELFF. The whole variable domain, remainder taken from reference TRBV5-1 and TRBJ2-2, is KAGVTQTPRYLIKTRGQQVTLSCSPISGHRSVSWYQQTPGQGLQFLFEYFSETQRNKGNFPGRFSGRQFSNSRSEMNVSTLELGDSALYLCASSLGSGRQNGELFFGEGSRLTVL.

The V gene is TRBV9, the J gene TRBJ1-5; TRBD1 matches 11 bases. The CDR3 length is 15 residues. The germline CDR1 and CDR2 sequences are SGDLS and YYNGEE. With 0 bases clipped from V and 5 bases from J, the junction kept 1 base outside the gene matches. CDR3 in amino acids: CASSVEGQGDQPQHF. CDR3 DNA sequence: TGTGCCAGCAGCGTAGAGGGACAGGGGGATCAGCCCCAGCATTTT.

J is TRBJ1-1 and V is TRBV5-1; the match to TRBD1 covers 7 bases. Germline values: CDR1 SGHRS, CDR2 YFSETQ. The CDR3 has 16 residues. Trimming cost V 5 bases and J 6 bases; bases outside gene matches: 16. The CDR3 spells CASSPGQEKGRAEAFF. The CDR3 bases are TGCGCCAGCAGTCCCGGACAGGAAAAAGGCCGGGCTGAAGCTTTCTTT. Variable domain in full (rest from reference TRBV5-1 and TRBJ1-1): KAGVTQTPRYLIKTRGQQVTLSCSPISGHRSVSWYQQTPGQGLQFLFEYFSETQRNKGNFPGRFSGRQFSNSRSEMNVSTLELGDSALYLCASSPGQEKGRAEAFFGQGTRLTVV.

This clone was picked up one time. The V and J genes are TRBV7-3 and TRBJ2-2; 10 bases match TRBD2. CDR3 size: 17 residues. Per the germline V gene, CDR1 is SGHTA and CDR2 is FQGTGA. The V and J ends lost 0 bases and 5 bases, in that order; junction bases with no gene match: 6. CDR3 amino acids: CASSLTRPGLATGELFF. As DNA, the CDR3 is TGTGCCAGCAGCTTAACGAGGCCGGGACTAGCGACCGGGGAGCTGTTTTTT.

The CDR3 DNA reads TGTGCCAGCAGCCGTCAGGGAGGGAGCAATCAGCCCCAGCATTTT. Its protein is CASSRQGGSNQPQHF. The chain has TRBV6-5 and TRBJ1-5; possibly TRBD1 for D (5 bases). The V and J ends lost 6 bases and 1 base respectively, with 13 bases between them. The CDR3 is 15 amino acids. Germline CDR1 reads MNHEY; CDR2 reads SVGAGI.

CDR3 sequence reads: CASSLGHEKVYTEAFF. CDR3 coding DNA: TGCGCCAGCAGCCTGGGACACGAGAAAGTGTACACTGAAGCTTTCTTT. The genes are TRBV5-1 and TRBJ1-1; possible D gene TRBD1, 6 bases. V dropped 4 bases and J dropped 3 bases, with 19 bases sitting between them. This CDR3 spans 16 amino acids. Germline assignment: CDR1 SGHRS and CDR2 YFSETQ.